This paragraph covers one TCR beta chain sequence. This sample stems from a study of blood T cell repertoires in COVID-19. Background on the study: From T cells, B-cell-depleted T cells, or PBMCs came the material, which was cDNA or gDNA.

Germline V gene sequence: CDR1 ENHRY, CDR2 SYGVKD. This CDR3 contains 12 residues. V dropped 6 bases and J dropped 5 bases, with 7 bases sitting between them. Original processing notes: Quantification of nucleated cells was approximated via reference gene primer amplification. Method: immunoSEQ multiplex PCR; TCRdb's copy keeps in-frame clones and lacks some. That table furnishes V, J and clone size, whereas the DNA furnished D and trimming. Among approximately 100,000 clones listed, approximately 84% were seen once. The sequence came from a man aged 65-85 years with acute or convalescent COVID-19. The V and J genes are TRBV10-3 and TRBJ2-2, with D maybe TRBD1 (6 bases). Input material: peripheral blood. CDR3 amino acids: CAIRTGTGELFF. The CDR3 DNA follows: TGTGCCATCAGGACAGGAACCGGGGAGCTGTTTTTT.